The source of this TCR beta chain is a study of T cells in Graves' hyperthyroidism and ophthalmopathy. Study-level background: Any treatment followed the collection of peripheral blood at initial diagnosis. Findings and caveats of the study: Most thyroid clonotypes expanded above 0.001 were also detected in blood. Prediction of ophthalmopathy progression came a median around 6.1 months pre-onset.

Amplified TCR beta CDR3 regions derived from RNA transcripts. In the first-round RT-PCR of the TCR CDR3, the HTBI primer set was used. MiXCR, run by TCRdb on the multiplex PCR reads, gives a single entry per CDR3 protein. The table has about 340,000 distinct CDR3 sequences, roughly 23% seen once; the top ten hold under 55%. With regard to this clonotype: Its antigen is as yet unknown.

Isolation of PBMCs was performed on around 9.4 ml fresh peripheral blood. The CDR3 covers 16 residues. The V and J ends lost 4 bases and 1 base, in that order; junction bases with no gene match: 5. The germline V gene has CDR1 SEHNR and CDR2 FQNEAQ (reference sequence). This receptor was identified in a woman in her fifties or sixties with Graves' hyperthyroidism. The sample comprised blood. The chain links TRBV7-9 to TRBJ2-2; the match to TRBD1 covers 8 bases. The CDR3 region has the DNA TGTGCCAGCAGCTCGCCGGGACAGGAGAACACCGGGGAGCTGTTTTTT. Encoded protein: CASSSPGQENTGELFF.